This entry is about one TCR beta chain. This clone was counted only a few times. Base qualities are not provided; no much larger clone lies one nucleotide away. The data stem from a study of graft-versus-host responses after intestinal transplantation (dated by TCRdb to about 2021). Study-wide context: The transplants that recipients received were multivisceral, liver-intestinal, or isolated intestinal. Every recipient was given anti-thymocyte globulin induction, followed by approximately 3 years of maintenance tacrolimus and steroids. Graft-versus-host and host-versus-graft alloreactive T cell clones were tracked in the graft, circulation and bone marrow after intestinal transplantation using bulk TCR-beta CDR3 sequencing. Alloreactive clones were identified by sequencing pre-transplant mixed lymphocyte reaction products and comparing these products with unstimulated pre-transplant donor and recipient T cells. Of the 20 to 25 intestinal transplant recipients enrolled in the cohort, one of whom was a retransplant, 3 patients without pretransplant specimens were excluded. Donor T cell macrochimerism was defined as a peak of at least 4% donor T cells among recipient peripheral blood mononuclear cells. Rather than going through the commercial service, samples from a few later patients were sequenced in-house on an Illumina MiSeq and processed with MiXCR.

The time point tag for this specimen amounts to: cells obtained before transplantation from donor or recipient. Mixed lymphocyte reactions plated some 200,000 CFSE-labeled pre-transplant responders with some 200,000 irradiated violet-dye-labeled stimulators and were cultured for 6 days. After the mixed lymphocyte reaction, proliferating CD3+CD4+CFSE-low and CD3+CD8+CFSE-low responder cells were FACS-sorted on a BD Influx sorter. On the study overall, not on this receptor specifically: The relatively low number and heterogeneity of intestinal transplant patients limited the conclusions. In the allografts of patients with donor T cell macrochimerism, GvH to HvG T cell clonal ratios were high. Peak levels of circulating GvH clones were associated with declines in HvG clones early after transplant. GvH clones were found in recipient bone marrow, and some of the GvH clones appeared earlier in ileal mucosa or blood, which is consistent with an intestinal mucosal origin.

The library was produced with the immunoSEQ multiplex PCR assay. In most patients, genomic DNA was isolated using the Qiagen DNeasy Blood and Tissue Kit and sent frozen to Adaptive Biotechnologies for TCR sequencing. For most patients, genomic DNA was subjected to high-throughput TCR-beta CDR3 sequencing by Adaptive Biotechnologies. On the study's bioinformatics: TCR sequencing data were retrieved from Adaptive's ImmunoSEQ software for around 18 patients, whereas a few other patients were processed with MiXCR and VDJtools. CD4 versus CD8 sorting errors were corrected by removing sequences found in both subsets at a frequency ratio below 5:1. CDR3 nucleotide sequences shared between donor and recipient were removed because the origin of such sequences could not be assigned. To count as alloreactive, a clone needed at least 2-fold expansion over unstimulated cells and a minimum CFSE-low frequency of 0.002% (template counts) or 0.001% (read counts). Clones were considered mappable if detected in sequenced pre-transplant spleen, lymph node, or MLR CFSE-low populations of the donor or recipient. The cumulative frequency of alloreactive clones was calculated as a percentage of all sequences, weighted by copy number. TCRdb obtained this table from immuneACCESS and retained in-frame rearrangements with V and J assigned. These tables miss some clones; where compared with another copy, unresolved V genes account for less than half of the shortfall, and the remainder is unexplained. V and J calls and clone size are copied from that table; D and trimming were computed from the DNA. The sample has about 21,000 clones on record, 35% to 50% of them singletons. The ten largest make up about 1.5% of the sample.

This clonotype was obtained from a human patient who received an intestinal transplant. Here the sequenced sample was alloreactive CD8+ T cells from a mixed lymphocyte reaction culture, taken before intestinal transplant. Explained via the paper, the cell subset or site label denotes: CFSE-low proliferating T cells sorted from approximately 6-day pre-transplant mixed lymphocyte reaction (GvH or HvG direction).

CDR3 protein: CASSLYRDSGYTF. In nucleotide form, the sequence is TGCGCCAGCAGCCTGTACAGGGACTCTGGCTACACCTTC. This chain is built from TRBV4-1 and TRBJ1-2; tentative D gene TRBD1, with 6 bases matching. Via the germline V gene, CDR1 is MGHRA and CDR2 YSYEKL. The V and J ends are trimmed by 4 bases and 7 bases, leaving 13 bases between them. From the cysteine up to the phenylalanine, the CDR3 has a length of 13 residues. The sequence is cut down to CDR3 DNA, 39 bases in frame from base 1.